Presented here are 7 T cell receptor beta chains from one specimen sequenced in a study of tumor-infiltrating lymphocytes in primary liver carcinoma. Total RNA amounting to 500 ng was the source from which TCR beta cDNA was made with a constant-region primer. For TCR beta, libraries were produced by three nested multiplex PCR rounds using slightly modified ARM-PCR. Researchers ran the first two PCR rounds for roughly 11 cycles each with TRBV1-TRBV30 forward primers and a C-beta reverse primer. Each CDR3 protein gets one entry after TCRdb re-called the multiplex PCR reads with MiXCR. The sample holds over 100,000 distinct CDR3 sequences; about two thirds are singletons and the top ten take more than 8%. Unsorted bulk tissue of about 18-32 mg yielded co-extracted RNA and DNA. Sample: tumor-adjacent normal liver tissue. These receptors originate from a woman in her sixties or seventies with primary liver carcinoma and hepatitis B virus infection.

This clonotype ranks as medium-sized. This chain connects TRBV11-3 to TRBJ2-2; 10 bases line up with TRBD2. CDR3 size: 17 residues. J was trimmed by 8 bases and V by 7 bases; bases with no gene match: 16. CDR1 and CDR2 from the germline V gene are SGHNT and YENEEA. CDR3 sequence (DNA): TGTGCCAGCAACCCGAACCCGATTCTAGCGGGAGTTGGGGAGCTGTTTTTT. It yields the protein CASNPNPILAGVGELFF.

This clonotype was recorded many times. This chain uses TRBV10-3 with TRBJ2-7, with 8 bases lining up with TRBD1. Germline V gives CDR1 ENHRY, CDR2 SYGVKD. The V gene end was trimmed by 0 bases and the J gene end by 3 bases; junction bases not matched to a gene: 4. The CDR3 runs to 15 residues. CDR3 region: CAISESYRGFYEQYF. The CDR3 DNA is TGTGCCATCAGTGAGTCGTACAGGGGGTTCTACGAGCAGTACTTC.

On this clonotype itself: A much larger clone sits a single nucleotide away, making a read error possible. The genes are TRBV7-9 and TRBJ2-5, with D uncertain. Looked up from germline, CDR1 is SEHNR and CDR2 is FQNEAQ (reference sequence). The CDR3 covers 14 residues. The CDR3 loop reads CASSERNYQEIQYF. The CDR3 region has the DNA TGTGCCAGCAGCGAACGTAATTACCAAGAGATCCAGTACTTC.

In this sample, this clonotype turned up once. Given a much more abundant clone one base away, this may be a read error. This chain joins TRBV28 and TRBJ2-1, with D possibly being TRBD2 (5 bases). The CDR3 runs 14 residues. CDR1 is MDHEN and CDR2 is SYDVKM in the germline V gene. CDR3 DNA sequence: TGTGGCAGCAGTCCCCCCACTAGCTACAATGAGCAGTTCTTC. Translation: CGSSPPTSYNEQFF.

By share, this clonotype ranks as medium-sized. The rearrangement uses TRBV11-2 and TRBJ1-2; D unresolved. Germline V gene lookup returns CDR1 SGHAT and CDR2 FQNNGV. V was cut by 1 base and J by 3 bases, with 6 bases left in between. The CDR3 totals 13 residues. CDR3 sequence: CASSLAGDYGYTF. The CDR3 DNA sequence: TGTGCCAGCAGCTTAGCCGGGGACTATGGCTACACCTTC.

A note on this clonotype: A read error may produce the germline difference seen at one junction end. V is TRBV7-8 and J is TRBJ1-1; perhaps TRBD1 as D (5 bases). This CDR3 region has 16 residues. Germline CDR1 SGHVS, CDR2 FQNEAQ. The CDR3, as DNA: TGTGCCAGCAGCTTGGGGACGGGGGAAATGAACACTGAAACTTTCTTT. It translates to CASSLGTGEMNTETFF.

Note on this clonotype: One end of the junction varies from germline; a read error may be responsible. CDR3 sequence: CTSSFSYEQCF. In DNA, the CDR3 is TGTACCAGCAGCTTCTCCTACGAGCAGTGCTTC. The chain carries TRBV11-1 and TRBJ2-7; no clear D. Germline values: CDR1 SGHAT, CDR2 FQDESV (reference sequence). This CDR3 comprises 11 residues.